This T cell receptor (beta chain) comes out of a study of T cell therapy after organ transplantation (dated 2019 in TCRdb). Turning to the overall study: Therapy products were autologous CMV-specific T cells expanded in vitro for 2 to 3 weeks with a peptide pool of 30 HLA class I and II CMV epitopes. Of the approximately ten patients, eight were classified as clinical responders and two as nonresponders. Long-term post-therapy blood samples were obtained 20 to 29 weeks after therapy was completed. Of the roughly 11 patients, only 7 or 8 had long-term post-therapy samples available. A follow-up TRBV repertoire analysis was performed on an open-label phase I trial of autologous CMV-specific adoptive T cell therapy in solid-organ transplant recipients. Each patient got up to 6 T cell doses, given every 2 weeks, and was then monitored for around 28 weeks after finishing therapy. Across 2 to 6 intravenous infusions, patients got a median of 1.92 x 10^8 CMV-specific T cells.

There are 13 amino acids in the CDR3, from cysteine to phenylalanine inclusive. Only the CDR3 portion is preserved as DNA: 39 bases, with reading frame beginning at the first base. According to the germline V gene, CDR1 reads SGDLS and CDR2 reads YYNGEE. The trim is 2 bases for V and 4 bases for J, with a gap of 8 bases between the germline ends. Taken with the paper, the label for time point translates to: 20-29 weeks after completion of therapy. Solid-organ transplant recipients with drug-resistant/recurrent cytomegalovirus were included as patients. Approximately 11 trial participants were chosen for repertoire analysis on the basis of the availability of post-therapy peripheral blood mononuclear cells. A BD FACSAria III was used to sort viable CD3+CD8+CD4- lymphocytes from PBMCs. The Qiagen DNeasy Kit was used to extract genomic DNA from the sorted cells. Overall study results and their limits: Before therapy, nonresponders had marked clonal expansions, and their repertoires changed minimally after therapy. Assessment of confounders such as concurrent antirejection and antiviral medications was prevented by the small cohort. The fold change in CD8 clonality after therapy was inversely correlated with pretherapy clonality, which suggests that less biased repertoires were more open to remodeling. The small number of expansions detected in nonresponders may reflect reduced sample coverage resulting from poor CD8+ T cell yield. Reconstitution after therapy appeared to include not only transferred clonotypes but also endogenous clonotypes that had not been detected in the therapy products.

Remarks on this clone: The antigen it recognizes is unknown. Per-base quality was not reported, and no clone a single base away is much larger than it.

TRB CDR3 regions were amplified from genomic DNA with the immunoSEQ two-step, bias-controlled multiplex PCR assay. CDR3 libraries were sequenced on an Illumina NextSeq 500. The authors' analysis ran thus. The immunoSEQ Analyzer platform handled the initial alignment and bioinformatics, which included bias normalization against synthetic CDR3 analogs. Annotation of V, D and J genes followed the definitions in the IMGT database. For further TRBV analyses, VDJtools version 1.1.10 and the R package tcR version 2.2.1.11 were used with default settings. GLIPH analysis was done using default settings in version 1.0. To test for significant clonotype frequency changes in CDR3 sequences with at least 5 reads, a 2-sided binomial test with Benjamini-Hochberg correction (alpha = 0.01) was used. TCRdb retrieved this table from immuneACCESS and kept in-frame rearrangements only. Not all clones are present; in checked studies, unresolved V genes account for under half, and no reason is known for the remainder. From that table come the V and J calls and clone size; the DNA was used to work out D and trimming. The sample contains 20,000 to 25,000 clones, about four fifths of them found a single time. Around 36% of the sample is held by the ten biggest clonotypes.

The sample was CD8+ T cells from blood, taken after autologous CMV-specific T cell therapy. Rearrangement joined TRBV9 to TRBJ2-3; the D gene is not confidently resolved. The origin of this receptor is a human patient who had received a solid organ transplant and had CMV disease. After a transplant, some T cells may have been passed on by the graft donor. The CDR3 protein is CASSVSLPDTQYF. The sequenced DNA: TGTGCCAGCAGCGTGAGCTTGCCAGATACGCAGTATTTT. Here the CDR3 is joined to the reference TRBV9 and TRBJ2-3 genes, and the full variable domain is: DSGVTQTPKHLITATGQRVTLRCSPRSGDLSVYWYQQSLDQGLQFLIQYYNGEERAKGNILERFSAQQFPDLHSELNLSSLELGDSALYFCASSVSLPDTQYFGPGTRLTVL.